A single sample is the source of the 25 T cell receptor beta chains below, sequenced in a study of blood T cell repertoires in COVID-19. Assay used: immunoSEQ multiplex PCR; TCRdb lists only in-frame clones, some missing. The top ten clones hold approximately 2.5% of a sample with about 75,000 clones, 75% to 90% of them seen once. Sequencing input: peripheral blood. These receptors originate from a human donor in a cohort sampled during active COVID-19.

This sequence joins TRBV2 and TRBJ2-7; 9 positions match TRBD1. CDR1 is SNHLY and CDR2 is FYNNEI in the germline V gene. This CDR3 comprises 14 residues. V dropped 6 bases and J dropped 2; count of bases not matched to a gene: 5. CDR3 region: CASSGTGRPYEQYF. CDR3 coding DNA: TGTGCCAGCAGCGGGACAGGGCGACCCTACGAGCAGTACTTC.

The rearrangement uses TRBV2 and TRBJ2-7; 8 bases agree with TRBD1. V was clipped by 7 bases and J by 3 bases; unmatched bases: 11. This CDR3 is 15 amino acids long. CDR1 and CDR2 (germline): SNHLY, FYNNEI. The CDR3 DNA follows: TGTGCCAGCAAGATGGACAGGGACCCTTTCTACGAGCAGTACTTC. Its protein is CASKMDRDPFYEQYF.

The chain couples TRBV5-4 to TRBJ2-1; 9 positions match TRBD2. This CDR3 is built from 14 residues. Per the germline V gene, CDR1 is SGHNT and CDR2 is YYREEE (reference sequence). Trimming took 7 bases from V and 9 from J; bases not matched to a gene: 11. Written as DNA, the CDR3 is TGTGCCAGCTCGAAGTGGCGGGAGGGCGGTGAGCAGTTCTTC. This codes for CASSKWREGGEQFF.

The chain recombines TRBV10-3 with TRBJ2-1, with 9 bases identical to TRBD2. CDR1 and CDR2 (germline): ENHRY, SYGVKD. V lost 6 bases, J lost 2 bases, and 2 bases stayed unmatched. The CDR3 has 14 amino acids. The CDR3 loop is CAIRVAGAYNEQFF. The CDR3 DNA follows: TGTGCCATCAGGGTAGCGGGGGCCTACAATGAGCAGTTCTTC.

The chain links TRBV15 to TRBJ2-1, with TRBD2 as a possible D gene (6 bases). The CDR3 loop spans 17 amino acids. Germline CDR1 LNHNV, CDR2 YYDKDF (reference sequence). The V gene lost 0 bases and the J gene lost 6 bases, with 18 bases spanning the gap. In nucleotides, the CDR3 is TGTGCCACCAGCAGAGAGATGGCGGTACTAGCTGTCAATGAGCAGTTCTTC. This gives the protein CATSREMAVLAVNEQFF.

This chain joins TRBV5-8 and TRBJ2-5; 9 bases match TRBD1. The CDR3 contains 15 residues. J was trimmed by 5 bases and V by 5 bases; bases with no gene match: 10. Germline CDR1 and CDR2: SGHTS and YDEGEE. The CDR3 nucleotides read TGTGCCAGCAGGTCCGGGACAGGGCAAATGGAGACCCAGTACTTC. This encodes CASRSGTGQMETQYF.

This chain's CDR3 is CASSLLANVEQYF. Here the CDR3 DNA reads TGTGCCAGCAGTTTGCTAGCGAATGTCGAGCAGTACTTC. This sequence joins TRBV27 and TRBJ2-7; possible D gene TRBD2, 6 bases. Trimming cost V 3 bases and J 6 bases, with 12 bases left between them. The germline V gene has CDR1 MNHEY and CDR2 SMNVEV (reference sequence). The CDR3 extends over 13 amino acids.

CDR3 sequence (DNA): TGTGCCAGCAGTTACGGCGGGGGGGCGTGGGAGACCCAGTACTTC. Its translation: CASSYGGGAWETQYF. The V and J genes are TRBV6-5 and TRBJ2-5; 9 bases are shared with TRBD2. CDR1 is MNHEY, CDR2 SVGAGI, per germline. The CDR3 spans 15 residues. The trim removed 2 bases at V and 5 bases at J, leaving 6 bases unmatched.

This clone was detected a few times. The V call is TRBV6-5, the J call TRBJ1-3; the match to TRBD1 covers 11 bases. J lost 6 bases, V lost 6 bases, and 7 bases had no gene match. Germline values: CDR1 MNHEY, CDR2 SVGAGI. The CDR3 loop spans 15 amino acids. The DNA for the CDR3 is TGTGCCAGCAGCCGGGGGACAGGGGGTATAAACACCATATATTTT. Its translation: CASSRGTGGINTIYF.

This chain uses TRBV2 with TRBJ2-4, with 7 bases that match TRBD2. V lost 4 bases and J lost 0; bases outside the gene matches: 12. The CDR3 extends over 18 amino acids. Germline V gives CDR1 SNHLY, CDR2 FYNNEI. The CDR3 sequence is CASSGVLAGELAKNIQYF. In DNA form, the CDR3 reads TGTGCCAGCAGTGGTGTGTTGGCGGGAGAGCTAGCCAAAAACATTCAGTACTTC.

V is TRBV18 and J is TRBJ1-4, with D maybe TRBD1 (6 bases). The V gene lost 1 base and the J gene lost 1 base, with 13 bases spanning the gap. This CDR3 spans 17 amino acids. CDR1 and CDR2 (germline): KGHSH, LQKENI. The CDR3 sequence is CASSPQRGTVTNEKLFF. The CDR3 coding sequence is TGTGCCAGCTCACCACAGAGGGGGACGGTAACTAATGAAAAACTGTTTTTT.

CDR3 DNA: TGTGCCAGCAGTCGTACCGGGACAGGGGTGATCGGTCAGCCCCAGCATTTT. Its protein is CASSRTGTGVIGQPQHF. V gene TRBV6-2 or TRBV6-3 combines with J gene TRBJ1-5; TRBD1 aligns across 10 bases. The trim removed 5 bases at V and 6 bases at J, leaving 13 bases unmatched. CDR3 length: 17 residues. In germline, CDR1 is MNHEY, CDR2 SVGEGT.

The V and J genes are TRBV9 and TRBJ2-1; TRBD2 matches at 10 bases. Germline loops: CDR1 SGDLS, CDR2 YYNGEE. The CDR3 has 17 residues. V dropped 3 bases and J dropped 4; count of bases not matched to a gene: 10. The CDR3 bases are TGTGCCAGCAGCGCACCACGAAGCGGGAGGGATTACAATGAGCAGTTCTTC. It encodes CASSAPRSGRDYNEQFF.

The chain joins TRBV19 to TRBJ2-1; 10 nucleotides line up with TRBD2. Losses at the gene ends were 6 bases for V and 3 bases for J; bases not matched to a gene: 2. Germline loops: CDR1 LNHDA, CDR2 SQIVND (reference sequence). The CDR3 covers 14 residues. The CDR3 sequence: CASSGLAVYNEQFF. The CDR3 coding sequence is TGTGCCAGTAGCGGACTAGCGGTCTACAATGAGCAGTTCTTC.

The rearrangement uses TRBV28 and TRBJ1-1; D uncertain. Germline V gene data show CDR1 as MDHEN and CDR2 as SYDVKM. CDR3 length: 11 residues. Trimming took off 4 bases at V and 8 bases at J, with 8 bases between the two ends. The CDR3 reads CASSYSREAFF. The DNA of the CDR3 is TGTGCCAGCAGTTATTCTAGGGAAGCTTTCTTT. The variable domain in full, completed from reference TRBV28 and TRBJ1-1, reads DVKVTQSSRYLVKRTGEKVFLECVQDMDHENMFWYRQDPGLGLRLIYFSYDVKMKEKGDIPEGYSVSREKKERFSLILESASTNQTSMYLCASSYSREAFFGQGTRLTVV.

The V gene is TRBV7-3, the J gene TRBJ2-1; 13 positions agree with TRBD2. V was clipped by 2 bases and J by 8 bases; unmatched bases: 9. CDR3 length: 17 residues. Germline V lookup: CDR1 SGHTA, CDR2 FQGTGA. The CDR3 nucleotides read TGTGCCAGCAGCTTATCGGGACTAGCGGGAACCGGGCATGAGCAGTTCTTC. Protein product: CASSLSGLAGTGHEQFF.

In its sample, this clone was seen a few times. The V and J genes are TRBV5-6 and TRBJ2-5, with 10 bases that match TRBD2. V gave up 0 bases and J gave up 1 base; unmatched junction bases: 3. From germline, CDR1 is SGHDT and CDR2 YYEEEE. The CDR3 covers 16 residues. CDR3 protein: CASSLGLAGAQETQYF. CDR3 sequence (DNA): TGTGCCAGCAGCTTGGGTCTAGCGGGGGCCCAAGAGACCCAGTACTTC.

V usage is TRBV12-5 and J usage is TRBJ1-2; TRBD1 agrees at 7 bases. Looked up from germline, CDR1 is LGHNT and CDR2 is FRNRAP. The V segment lost 6 bases and the J segment 7 bases; nucleotides outside the gene matches: 11. CDR3 length equals 14 residues. CDR3 in amino acids: CASGPDRARGGYTF. The DNA for the CDR3 is TGTGCTAGTGGCCCTGACAGGGCGAGGGGTGGCTACACCTTC.

The J gene is TRBJ1-1, the V gene TRBV6-5; the D gene is possibly TRBD1 (5 bases). Trimming pared 4 bases from V and 0 bases from J, leaving 12 bases between. The CDR3 loop spans 15 amino acids. The V gene's germline CDR1 is MNHEY and CDR2 SVGAGI. CDR3 in amino acids: CASSSPAGLNTEAFF. The CDR3 region has the DNA TGTGCCAGCAGTTCCCCGGCAGGGTTGAACACTGAAGCTTTCTTT.

The J gene is TRBJ2-7, the V gene TRBV19; the match to TRBD2 covers 8 bases. This CDR3 is 15 amino acids long. Germline-derived CDR1 and CDR2 are LNHDA and SQIVND (reference sequence). Trimming cost V 3 bases and J 2 bases; bases outside gene matches: 6. CDR3 amino acids: CASSMRAGEPYEQYF. The CDR3 DNA follows: TGTGCCAGTAGTATGCGAGCGGGAGAACCCTACGAGCAGTACTTC.

Points on this clone: Other DNA sequences of this sample code for an identical CDR3. V gene TRBV2 combines with J gene TRBJ1-2; D is perhaps TRBD1 (5 bases). Trimming cost V 4 bases and J 2 bases, with 8 bases left between them. CDR1 and CDR2 from the germline V gene are SNHLY and FYNNEI. The CDR3 loop spans 13 amino acids. In nucleotides, the CDR3 is TGTGCCAGCAGTGTTCAGGGAAACTATGGCTACACCTTC. It codes for CASSVQGNYGYTF.

The chain combines TRBV7-2 with TRBJ2-5; 8 nucleotides line up with TRBD2. Germline lookup yields CDR1 SGHTA and CDR2 FQGNSA. V lost 4 bases, J lost 5 bases, and 6 bases stayed unmatched. The CDR3 length is 14 residues. CDR3 sequence: CASSYRGGRETQYF. CDR3 nucleotides: TGTGCCAGCAGCTACCGGGGGGGCAGGGAGACCCAGTACTTC.

The genes are TRBV29-1 and TRBJ2-3; the match to TRBD1 covers 7 bases. The J segment lost 4 bases and the V segment lost 4 bases, leaving 8 bases of the junction unmatched. This CDR3 is built from 14 residues. In germline, CDR1 is SQVTM, CDR2 ANQGSEA. The CDR3: CSVGQGMVPDTQYF. The CDR3 bases are TGCAGCGTTGGACAGGGAATGGTCCCAGATACGCAGTATTTT.

The chain is built from TRBV7-2 and TRBJ1-2; 10 bases are a match to TRBD1. Germline CDR1 and CDR2: SGHTA and FQGNSA. V was pared by 5 bases and J by 4 bases, with 13 bases of the junction left unmatched. The CDR3 spans 17 residues. Written as DNA, the CDR3 is TGTGCCAGCAGCCCCCGGGCGGGACAGGGGATAAGCTATGGCTACACCTTC. Its translation is CASSPRAGQGISYGYTF.

This clone showed up just once. The chain has TRBV7-2 and TRBJ1-5, with D unresolved. The CDR3 is 15 residues long. V lost 1 base and J lost 4, with 11 bases in between. Germline CDR1 SGHTA, CDR2 FQGNSA. CDR3: CASSLDGRSNQPQHF. CDR3 bases: TGTGCCAGCAGCTTAGACGGCAGGTCAAATCAGCCCCAGCATTTT. The whole variable domain, filled in from reference TRBV7-2 and TRBJ1-5, reads GAGVSQSPSNKVTEKGKDVELRCDPISGHTALYWYRQSLGQGLEFLIYFQGNSAPDKSGLPSDRFSAERTGGSVSTLTIQRTQQEDSAVYLCASSLDGRSNQPQHFGDGTRLSIL.